These T cell receptor beta chains were read from a single sample in a study of metastatic and nonmetastatic thyroid tumors. MiXCR re-clonotyped the PCR reads for TCRdb. The repertoire includes 30,000 or so clones, roughly 25% of them detected once, and 9.2% sits in the top ten. Sequencing was done on a sample of blood. The source of these receptors is a female donor with papillary thyroid cancer or a benign thyroid nodule (not recorded which). Some clones in this sample may be carry-over from other donors' samples. Each CDR3 is given with its conserved first and last residue. The D gene is left open where the match is weak. Expanded clones are given a class, and other clones once, few, many or no size at all.

clone size | D gene | J gene | V gene | CDR3 DNA | CDR3 protein
medium-sized | TRBD2 | TRBJ2-7 | TRBV20-1 | TGCAGTGCTACTGGGACTACCACTCACGACGAGCAGTACTTC | CSATGTTTHDEQYF
many | NA | TRBJ2-3 | TRBV11-1 | TGTGCCAGCAGCTTACAGAGCGGGTCTGGCACAGATACGCAGTATTTT | CASSLQSGSGTDTQYF
many | TRBD2 | TRBJ2-3 | TRBV2 | TGTGCCAGCAGTGGAGCTGGACTAGTTGCAGATACGCAGTATTTT | CASSGAGLVADTQYF
few | TRBD2 | TRBJ2-1 | TRBV12-3/TRBV12-4 | TGTGCCAGCAGACCCGACCTAGCGGGGCCCCTCGGGATGCAGTTCTTC | CASRPDLAGPLGMQFF
few | NA | TRBJ1-6 | TRBV7-2 | TGTGCCAGTAGCCCTCGGACGGGAAATTCACCCCTCCACTTT | CASSPRTGNSPLHF
many | TRBD1 | TRBJ2-5 | TRBV2 | TGTGCCAGCCTGCTCACAGGGGGCAAGGGGGAGACCCAGTACTTC | CASLLTGGKGETQYF
many | TRBD2 | TRBJ2-3 | TRBV12-3/TRBV12-4 | TGTGCCAGCAGTTTAGGACTAGCGGCCACAGATACGCAGTATTTT | CASSLGLAATDTQYF
medium-sized | NA | TRBJ1-1 | TRBV6-2/TRBV6-3 | TGTGCCAGCAGTGAGCCCGGGAACACTGAAGCTTTCTTT | CASSEPGNTEAFF
many | NA | TRBJ2-5 | TRBV12-3/TRBV12-4 | TGTGCCAGCGAGACCCAGTACTTC | CASETQYF
many | NA | TRBJ2-3 | TRBV27 | TGTGCCAGCAGTTTCTTGCGGAGCACAGATACGCAGTATTTT | CASSFLRSTDTQYF
many | TRBD2 | TRBJ2-1 | TRBV20-1 | TGCAGTGCTGGCCATAGTGGGACTAGGTCCGCCAATGAGCAGTTCTTC | CSAGHSGTRSANEQFF
NA | TRBD2 | TRBJ2-3 | TRBV2 | TGTGCCAGCAGTGAAGGGGTTAGCGGGGCTAGCACAGATACGCAGTATTTT | CASSEGVSGASTDTQYF
medium-sized | NA | TRBJ1-3 | TRBV28 | TGTGCCAGCAGTTTAGGTGTACTCGCGACTGGAAACACCATATATTTT | CASSLGVLATGNTIYF
many | NA | TRBJ1-2 | TRBV12-3/TRBV12-4 | TGTGCCAGCAGTTTAGCAGCGCATGGCTACACCTTC | CASSLAAHGYTF
NA | NA | TRBJ2-1 | TRBV11-2 | TGTGCCAGCAGCGGCGGGACCTTCTACAATGAGCAGTTCTTC | CASSGGTFYNEQFF
many | TRBD1 | TRBJ1-5 | TRBV7-8 | TGTGCCAGCAGCATCAGACGGGACAGGGGGACTAATCAGCCCCAGCATTTT | CASSIRRDRGTNQPQHF
NA | TRBD2 | TRBJ2-7 | TRBV19 | TGTGCCAGTAGTCCCCTTAGACTAGCGGGAAGATACGAGCAGTACTTC | CASSPLRLAGRYEQYF
NA | NA | TRBJ2-1 | TRBV5-1 | TGCGCCAGTAGCTCCCAGATGGGGTATGAGCAGTTCTTC | CASSSQMGYEQFF
many | NA | TRBJ2-6 | TRBV7-3 | TGTGCCAGCAGCTTCCCCGGCCGACGTTGGGGTCAGCCTGGGGCCAACGTCCTGACTTTC | CASSFPGRRWGQPGANVLTF
many | TRBD1 | TRBJ1-1 | TRBV5-1 | TGCGCCAGCAGCACCGGACAGGTCGGCACTGAAGCTTTCTTT | CASSTGQVGTEAFF
many | TRBD1 | TRBJ2-3 | TRBV7-2 | TGTGCCAGTGGACAGGGGGACCATAGCACAGATACGCAGTATTTT | CASGQGDHSTDTQYF
NA | TRBD2 | TRBJ2-1 | TRBV5-1 | TGCGCCAGCAGTTGGACTAGCGGGAGGGCTCTAAATGAGCAGTTCTTC | CASSWTSGRALNEQFF
many | NA | TRBJ2-1 | TRBV3-1 | TGTGCCAGCAGTAATCTGAGCTCCTACAATGAGCAGTTCTTC | CASSNLSSYNEQFF
many | TRBD2 | TRBJ2-4 | TRBV5-1 | TGCGCCAGCAGCCTTGGCGGGAGGGACATTCAGTACTTC | CASSLGGRDIQYF